This T cell receptor (beta chain) was retrieved from a study of blood T cell repertoires in COVID-19. Study-level background: The United States, Italy and Spain were the sources of the acute and convalescent COVID-19 samples.

Trimming cost V 5 bases and J 9 bases; bases outside gene matches: 9. This CDR3 is built from 14 residues. CDR1 and CDR2 (germline): MNHEY, SMNVEV (reference sequence). In Seattle, patients joined the study during active infection and were tracked longitudinally. Some clones are missing from TCRdb's copy, which holds only in-frame ones; the method was immunoSEQ multiplex PCR. The data contain a few hundred thousand clones, 70% to 90% of them singletons. The V and J genes are TRBV27 and TRBJ2-1, with TRBD1 matching over 8 bases. This clonotype originated in a man aged 45-65 years with COVID-19, enrolled during active disease. Sample: peripheral blood. CDR3 in amino acids: CASSARTGSAEQFF. CDR3 DNA sequence: TGTGCCAGCAGTGCAAGGACAGGGAGCGCTGAGCAGTTCTTC.